This TCR beta chain was captured by sequencing in a study of identical twins. TCRdb called the 5' RACE reads again in MiXCR, with one record for every CDR3 protein. Counted here are about 660,000 distinct CDR3 sequences, over 8.5% occurring once; the ten biggest clones make up 0.98%. The sample holds a few counts of this clonotype. Each donor was a healthy Caucasian. Germline V CDR1 and CDR2: GTSNPN, SVGIG (reference sequence). CDR3 length: 12 amino acids. The germline V and J ends were trimmed by 5 bases and 6 bases, with 13 bases remaining between them. These same records also appear under a second study, on yellow fever vaccine responses in identical twins.

The J gene is TRBJ1-1, the V gene TRBV30, with D uncertain. The sequence derives from a woman aged 18-35 years in good health. Sequencing was performed on PBMCs. The CDR3 spells CAWFKQHPEAFF. The CDR3 bases are TGTGCCTGGTTCAAACAGCACCCTGAAGCTTTCTTT.